The present T cell receptor beta chain was sequenced within a study of T cell clonality in common variable immunodeficiency. Study outcomes and limitations: Authors noted CVID clonality's cause needs subpopulation repertoire sequencing. CVID subjects had higher TCRbeta clonality than healthy controls, most marked in about a third. Reportedly, TCR beta sequences from common variable immunodeficiency showed fewer deletions and N-nucleotide insertions.

This clone was observed at least ten times. Its specificity is unknown. The read halts 3 residues ahead of the CDR3 end, with the missing end drawn from the germline J gene. This table comes from immunoSEQ multiplex PCR, and its TCRdb copy is limited to in-frame clones, with some not included. Recorded here are tens of thousands of clones, none singletons. The V gene end was trimmed by 7 bases and the J gene end by 4 bases; junction bases not matched to a gene: 14. The germline V gene encodes CDR1 LNHDA and CDR2 SQIVND (reference sequence). The CDR3 runs 17 residues. Sequenced input: peripheral blood mononuclear cells. The genes are TRBV19 and TRBJ2-1, with TRBD2 identical over 9 bases. The clonotype was recovered from a person between 18 and 75 years old in good health. The sequenced CDR3 bases are TGTGCCAGTACCCCCCGGATAGCGGGAGTTTCGTACAATGAG. It specifies CASTPRIAGVSYNE. The whole CDR3 protein reads CASTPRIAGVSYNEQFF.